Shown below are 31 T cell receptor beta chains from a single sample sequenced in a study of blood T cell repertoires in COVID-19. Only in-frame clones appear in the TCRdb table, and some are missing; sequencing was by immunoSEQ multiplex PCR. The sample shows a few hundred thousand clones, over 75% of them seen only once. Material for sequencing was PBMCs or T cells enriched from blood (not recorded which). The origin of the receptors is a woman in her 30s who had recovered from COVID-19.

The J gene is TRBJ2-3, the V gene TRBV7-9; 9 positions match TRBD2. Unmatched junction bases numbered 4, after V lost 4 bases and J lost 5 bases. Germline lookup yields CDR1 SEHNR and CDR2 FQNEAQ (reference sequence). The CDR3 runs to 14 residues. The CDR3 here is CASSWRGGGDTQYF. CDR3 nucleotide sequence: TGTGCCAGCAGCTGGCGGGGGGGTGGAGATACGCAGTATTTT.

The chain couples TRBV3-1 (or the pseudogene TRBV3-2) to TRBJ1-2, with D possibly matching TRBD1 (5 bases). V was clipped by 0 bases and J by 4 bases, with 12 bases between them. The V gene's germline CDR1 is LGHDT and CDR2 YNNKEL (reference sequence). The CDR3 extends over 15 amino acids. CDR3 region: CASSQDQGEGYGYTF. CDR3 bases: TGTGCCAGCAGCCAAGATCAAGGGGAGGGCTATGGCTACACCTTC.

This clone has only one observation. The chain is built from TRBV19 and TRBJ1-2; D uncertain. Per the germline V gene, CDR1 is LNHDA and CDR2 is SQIVND (reference sequence). This CDR3 spans 16 amino acids. The ends were cut back, 2 bases at V and 0 bases at J, with 13 bases in the middle. CDR3 sequence reads: CASSISRLSSNYGYTF. The CDR3 DNA reads TGTGCCAGTAGTATATCGCGGTTGTCCTCTAACTATGGCTACACCTTC.

The V call is TRBV28, the J call TRBJ1-2; TRBD1 matches 9 bases. CDR1 is MDHEN, CDR2 SYDVKM, per germline. J lost 8 bases, V lost 6 bases, and 10 bases had no gene match. The CDR3 totals 14 residues. For the CDR3, the DNA is TGTGCCAGCAGCATTACGGGACAGGGTAGGGGCTACACCTTC. It encodes CASSITGQGRGYTF.

The V gene is TRBV29-1, the J gene TRBJ2-1; D is possibly TRBD1 (6 bases). From germline, CDR1 is SQVTM and CDR2 ANQGSEA. Trimming removed 1 base from V and 5 bases from J, with 18 bases in between. The CDR3 contains 16 residues. This CDR3 is CSVEVLRQDGNNEQFF. CDR3 nucleotides: TGCAGCGTTGAAGTCCTTCGACAGGATGGGAACAATGAGCAGTTCTTC.

The V call is TRBV5-4, the J call TRBJ2-7; TRBD1 might be the D (5 bases). This CDR3 is built from 14 residues. Trimming took 3 bases from V and 2 from J, leaving 12 bases between them. CDR1 is SGHNT, CDR2 YYREEE, per germline (reference sequence). The CDR3: CASSSDMQAYEQYF. The CDR3 nucleotides read TGTGCCAGCAGCTCGGACATGCAAGCCTACGAGCAGTACTTC.

J is TRBJ2-1 and V is TRBV2; D remains unclear. CDR1 and CDR2 from the germline V gene are SNHLY and FYNNEI. V gave up 4 bases and J gave up 4 bases, with 11 bases separating them. The CDR3 totals 14 residues. The CDR3 DNA sequence: TGTGCCAGCAGTGGATACTCCGCATACAATGAGCAGTTCTTC. Protein: CASSGYSAYNEQFF. Based on the CDR3 plus reference TRBV2 and TRBJ2-1, the full variable domain is EPEVTQTPSHQVTQMGQEVILRCVPISNHLYFYWYRQILGQKVEFLVSFYNNEISEKSEIFDDQFSVERPDGSNFTLKIRSTKLEDSAMYFCASSGYSAYNEQFFGPGTRLTVL.

V usage is TRBV12-3 or TRBV12-4 and J usage is TRBJ1-1, with no clear D. V lost 6 bases, J lost 11 bases, and 13 bases lay in between. The CDR3 runs 11 residues. The CDR3 sequence: CASRRWPKAFF. For the CDR3, the DNA is TGTGCCAGCAGGAGGTGGCCCAAGGCTTTCTTT.

The V and J genes are TRBV7-9 and TRBJ1-5; 9 nucleotides line up with TRBD1. The CDR3 runs to 17 residues. CDR1 is SEHNR, CDR2 FQNEAQ, per germline (reference sequence). Trimming took 5 bases from V and 0 from J; bases not matched to a gene: 8. CDR3 DNA sequence: TGTGCCAGCAGCCCAGATGGGGGACAGGGTAGCAATCAGCCCCAGCATTTT. Translation gives CASSPDGGQGSNQPQHF.

The chain has TRBV6-1 and TRBJ1-5, with TRBD1 as a possible D gene (5 bases). The germline V and J ends were trimmed by 0 bases and 6 bases, with 18 bases remaining between them. The CDR3 loop spans 17 amino acids. Germline CDR1 and CDR2: MNHNS and SASEGT. The CDR3 loop is CASSEAVGVIRSQPQHF. CDR3 nucleotide sequence: TGTGCCAGCAGTGAAGCGGTAGGGGTTATCAGGAGTCAGCCCCAGCATTTT.

This clone has a handful of counts. This sequence joins TRBV19 and TRBJ1-5; a weak D match, TRBD1 (5 bases). The CDR3 length is 13 residues. The V end was cut by 5 bases, the J end by 8 bases, with 13 bases between. From germline, CDR1 is LNHDA and CDR2 SQIVND (reference sequence). This chain's CDR3 is CASSPREGEPQHF. The CDR3 nucleotides read TGTGCCAGTAGTCCTAGAGAAGGGGAGCCCCAGCATTTT.

The genes are TRBV18 and TRBJ2-5; TRBD2 matches 10 bases. CDR1 and CDR2 from the germline V gene are KGHSH and LQKENI. The CDR3 extends over 17 amino acids. With V trimmed by 0 bases and J by 6 bases, 10 bases remained unmatched. The CDR3 bases are TGTGCCAGCTCACCACCGAGCGGGAGGGCCCAGGGAAAGACCCAGTACTTC. It is translated as CASSPPSGRAQGKTQYF.

V is TRBV19 and J is TRBJ1-2, with 7 bases fitting TRBD1. In germline, CDR1 is LNHDA, CDR2 SQIVND (reference sequence). The length of the CDR3 is 13 residues. Losses at the gene ends were 6 bases for V and 4 bases for J; bases not matched to a gene: 5. The CDR3 coding sequence is TGTGCCAGTAGCGGGGACAGCTCCTATGGCTACACCTTC. It specifies CASSGDSSYGYTF. Using reference TRBV19 and TRBJ1-2 for the parts outside the CDR3, the full variable domain is DGGITQSPKYLFRKEGQNVTLSCEQNLNHDAMYWYRQDPGQGLRLIYYSQIVNDFQKGDIAEGYSVSREKKESFPLTVTSAQKNPTAFYLCASSGDSSYGYTFGSGTRLTVV.

The genes are TRBV19 and TRBJ2-1; 12 nucleotides align to TRBD2. This CDR3 has 20 amino acids. Germline-derived CDR1 and CDR2 are LNHDA and SQIVND (reference sequence). Losses at the gene ends were 4 bases for V and 0 bases for J; bases not matched to a gene: 13. The CDR3 reads CASSTSPRTSGAISYNEQFF. The CDR3 nucleotides read TGTGCCAGTAGTACTAGTCCCCGGACTAGCGGGGCCATCTCCTACAATGAGCAGTTCTTC. Full variable domain (remainder filled in from reference TRBV19 and TRBJ2-1): DGGITQSPKYLFRKEGQNVTLSCEQNLNHDAMYWYRQDPGQGLRLIYYSQIVNDFQKGDIAEGYSVSREKKESFPLTVTSAQKNPTAFYLCASSTSPRTSGAISYNEQFFGPGTRLTVL.

This clone was counted only a few times. The chain combines TRBV29-1 with TRBJ1-1; D may be TRBD1 (5 bases). Per germline, CDR1 SQVTM and CDR2 ANQGSEA. The CDR3 covers 11 residues. V was pared by 6 bases and J by 10 bases, with 15 bases between. Here the CDR3 reads CSVTLGRGAFF. The CDR3 bases are TGCAGCGTCACCCTCGGGAGGGGAGCTTTCTTT.

This chain links TRBV24-1 with TRBJ2-2, with D possibly TRBD2 on 6 matching bases. CDR1 is KGHDR and CDR2 is SFDVKD in the germline V gene. The CDR3 consists of 16 residues. The V and J ends lost 8 bases and 1 base respectively, with 16 bases between them. Here the CDR3 reads CATNSPGLGNTGELFF. For the CDR3, the DNA is TGTGCCACCAATTCTCCGGGACTGGGGAACACCGGGGAGCTGTTTTTT.

J is TRBJ1-5 and V is TRBV28, with 8 bases identical to TRBD1. This CDR3 spans 13 amino acids. V was pared by 8 bases and J by 5 bases, with 5 bases of the junction left unmatched. Germline lookup yields CDR1 MDHEN and CDR2 SYDVKM. DNA for the CDR3: TGTGCCAGCGAGGACAGGGATGATCAGCCCCAGCATTTT. Residues: CASEDRDDQPQHF. Drawing the rest from reference TRBV28 and TRBJ1-5, the complete variable domain is DVKVTQSSRYLVKRTGEKVFLECVQDMDHENMFWYRQDPGLGLRLIYFSYDVKMKEKGDIPEGYSVSREKKERFSLILESASTNQTSMYLCASEDRDDQPQHFGDGTRLSIL.

This clone turned up a few times. The chain employs TRBV2 and TRBJ1-2, with D maybe TRBD1 (5 bases). The ends were cut back, 9 bases at V and 2 bases at J, with 19 bases in the middle. Germline V gives CDR1 SNHLY, CDR2 FYNNEI. The CDR3 runs 15 residues. In nucleotides, the CDR3 is TGTGCCAGTGATCCGGGACTGGGGTTCAACTATGGCTACACCTTC. This codes for CASDPGLGFNYGYTF. Filled out from reference TRBV2 and TRBJ1-2, the complete variable domain reads EPEVTQTPSHQVTQMGQEVILRCVPISNHLYFYWYRQILGQKVEFLVSFYNNEISEKSEIFDDQFSVERPDGSNFTLKIRSTKLEDSAMYFCASDPGLGFNYGYTFGSGTRLTVV.

V usage is TRBV28 and J usage is TRBJ1-2; 10 nucleotides match TRBD1. V lost 6 bases and J lost 8; bases outside the gene matches: 9. The CDR3 loop spans 14 amino acids. Looked up from germline, CDR1 is MDHEN and CDR2 is SYDVKM. CDR3 amino acids: CASRLPGQGLGYTF. CDR3 coding DNA: TGTGCCAGCAGGCTCCCGGGACAGGGGCTCGGCTACACCTTC.

The sample holds one count of this clone. This sequence joins TRBV6-5 and TRBJ2-1; 12 bases are a match to TRBD2. V shed 8 bases, J shed 8 bases, and the junction held 7 bases outside the gene matches. Germline V lookup: CDR1 MNHEY, CDR2 SVGAGI. This CDR3 comprises 14 residues. The CDR3, as DNA: TGTGCCAGCCTTCTAGCGGGAGGGCCCGATGAGCAGTTCTTC. Its protein product is CASLLAGGPDEQFF.

The chain uses TRBV27 and TRBJ1-5, with D tentatively TRBD1 (5 bases). The CDR3 is made up of 15 amino acids. Trimming took 8 bases from V and 0 from J, leaving 14 bases between them. Germline CDR1 reads MNHEY; CDR2 reads SMNVEV (reference sequence). The DNA for the CDR3 is TGTGCCAGCGGGAAGCGCAGGGATAGCAATCAGCCCCAGCATTTT. It translates to CASGKRRDSNQPQHF.

The chain joins TRBV9 to TRBJ1-2; D is possibly TRBD1 (5 bases). Per the germline V gene, CDR1 is SGDLS and CDR2 is YYNGEE. Between the trimmed V and J ends, which lost 4 bases and 8 bases, there was a span of 15 bases. This CDR3 comprises 13 residues. CDR3 region: CASSLDSLEGYTF. The CDR3 DNA sequence: TGTGCCAGCAGCCTCGACAGTTTAGAAGGCTACACCTTC.

The chain has TRBV5-1 and TRBJ1-1; no reliable D call. Trimming cost V 4 bases and J 4 bases, with 14 bases left between them. CDR3 size: 14 residues. Germline CDR1 and CDR2: SGHRS and YFSETQ. CDR3 protein: CASSPTLGGTEAFF. The CDR3 DNA sequence: TGCGCCAGCAGCCCAACTCTCGGAGGCACTGAAGCTTTCTTT.

The J gene is TRBJ1-2, the V gene TRBV7-9; no firm D call. The length of the CDR3 is 14 residues. Germline loops: CDR1 SEHNR, CDR2 FQNEAQ (reference sequence). V dropped 1 base and J dropped 2 bases, with 8 bases sitting between them. CDR3 nucleotides: TGTGCCAGCAGCTTAGGAGGAAACAACTATGGCTACACCTTC. It yields the protein CASSLGGNNYGYTF.

The chain is built from TRBV24-1 and TRBJ2-1; TRBD2 might be the D (6 bases). Trimming took off 3 bases at V and 5 bases at J, with 16 bases between the two ends. Germline CDR1 and CDR2: KGHDR and SFDVKD. This CDR3 contains 16 residues. CDR3 in DNA: TGTGCCACCAGTGATGTGACTAGAGACGGGAACAATGAGCAGTTCTTC. Translating it yields CATSDVTRDGNNEQFF.

This clone was counted between two and nine times. The chain joins TRBV18 to TRBJ2-7, with a weak D call TRBD2 (7 bases). This CDR3 is built from 16 residues. The germline gives CDR1 KGHSH, CDR2 LQKENI. V lost 3 bases and J lost 1, with 16 bases in between. The DNA for the CDR3 is TGTGCCAGCTCACCTTATGGGGGGGCTCAGTCCTACGAGCAGTACTTC. Translating it yields CASSPYGGAQSYEQYF.

The chain combines TRBV11-1 with TRBJ2-3; TRBD1 agrees at 7 bases. The germline gives CDR1 SGHAT, CDR2 FQDESV (reference sequence). The CDR3 contains 13 residues. With V trimmed by 6 bases and J by 8 bases, 8 bases remained unmatched. CDR3 nucleotides: TGTGCCAGCAGTCCTGACAGGGATGTTACGCAGTATTTT. Protein product: CASSPDRDVTQYF.

The chain employs TRBV18 and TRBJ2-3, with TRBD2 as a possible D gene (6 bases). Germline V gives CDR1 KGHSH, CDR2 LQKENI. Trimming stripped 3 bases from V and 7 bases from J, with 17 bases between. This CDR3 has 15 residues. CDR3 region: CASSPETSPTNTQYF. The CDR3 nucleotides read TGTGCCAGCTCACCCGAGACTAGTCCCACGAATACGCAGTATTTT.

The chain couples TRBV18 to TRBJ2-3; possible D gene TRBD2, 5 bases. Germline CDR1 KGHSH, CDR2 LQKENI. The CDR3 has 15 residues. V was pared by 3 bases and J by 0 bases, with 10 bases between. CDR3: CASSPRTGSTDTQYF. The DNA of the CDR3 is TGTGCCAGCTCACCGCGAACGGGGAGCACAGATACGCAGTATTTT. Full variable domain (rest looked up from reference TRBV18 and TRBJ2-3): NAGVMQNPRHLVRRRGQEARLRCSPMKGHSHVYWYRQLPEEGLKFMVYLQKENIIDESGMPKERFSAEFPKEGPSILRIQQVVRGDSAAYFCASSPRTGSTDTQYFGPGTRLTVL.

This clone was picked up one time. DNA of the CDR3: TGTGCCAGCAACGTAGCGGGGGGTACAGATACGCAGTATTTT. Translated: CASNVAGGTDTQYF. The chain recombines TRBV7-3 with TRBJ2-3; TRBD2 aligns across 10 bases. V was pared by 7 bases and J by 3 bases, with 4 bases of the junction left unmatched. Germline loops: CDR1 SGHTA, CDR2 FQGTGA. This CDR3 has 14 residues.

The V and J genes are TRBV2 and TRBJ1-2; 7 nucleotides align to TRBD1. Germline assignment: CDR1 SNHLY and CDR2 FYNNEI. CDR3 length: 13 amino acids. V lost 6 bases to trimming and J lost 4 bases; unmatched junction nucleotides: 5. The CDR3 spells CASRTGPLYGYTF. The CDR3 nucleotides read TGTGCCAGCAGGACAGGGCCCCTCTATGGCTACACCTTC.